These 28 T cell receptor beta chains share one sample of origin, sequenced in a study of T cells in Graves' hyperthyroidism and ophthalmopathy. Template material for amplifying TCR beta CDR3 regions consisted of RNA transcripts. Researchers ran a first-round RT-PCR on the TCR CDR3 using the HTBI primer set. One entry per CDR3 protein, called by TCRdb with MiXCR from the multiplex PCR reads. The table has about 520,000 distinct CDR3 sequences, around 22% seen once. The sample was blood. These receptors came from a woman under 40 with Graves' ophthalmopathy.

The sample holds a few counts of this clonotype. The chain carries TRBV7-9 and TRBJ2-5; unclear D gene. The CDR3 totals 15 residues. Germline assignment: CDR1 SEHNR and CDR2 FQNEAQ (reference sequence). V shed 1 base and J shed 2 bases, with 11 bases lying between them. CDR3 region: CASSLVWRQQETQYF. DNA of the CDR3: TGTGCCAGCAGCTTAGTATGGCGGCAGCAAGAGACCCAGTACTTC.

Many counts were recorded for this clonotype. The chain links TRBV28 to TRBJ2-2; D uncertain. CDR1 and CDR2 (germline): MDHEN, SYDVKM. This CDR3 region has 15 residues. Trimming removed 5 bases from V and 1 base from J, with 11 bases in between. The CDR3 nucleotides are TGTGCCAGCAGTGCAGACTTAGGGAACACCGGGGAGCTGTTTTTT. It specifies CASSADLGNTGELFF.

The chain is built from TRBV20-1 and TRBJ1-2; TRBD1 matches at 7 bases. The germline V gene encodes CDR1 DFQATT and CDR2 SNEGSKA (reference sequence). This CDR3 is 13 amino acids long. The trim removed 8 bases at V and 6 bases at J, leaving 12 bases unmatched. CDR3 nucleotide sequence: TGCAGTACCTTTCGGACAGGCCGACATGGCTACACCTTC. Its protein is CSTFRTGRHGYTF.

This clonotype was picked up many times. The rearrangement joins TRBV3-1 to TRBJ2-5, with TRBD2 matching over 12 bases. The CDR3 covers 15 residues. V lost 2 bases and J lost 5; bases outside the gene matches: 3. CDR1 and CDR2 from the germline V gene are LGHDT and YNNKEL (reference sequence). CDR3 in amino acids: CASSQTSGGKETQYF. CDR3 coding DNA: TGTGCCAGCAGCCAAACTAGCGGGGGGAAGGAGACCCAGTACTTC.

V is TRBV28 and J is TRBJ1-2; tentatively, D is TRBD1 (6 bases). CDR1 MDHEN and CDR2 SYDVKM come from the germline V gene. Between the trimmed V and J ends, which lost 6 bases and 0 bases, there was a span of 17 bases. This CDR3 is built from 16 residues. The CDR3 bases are TGTGCCAGCAGATTAACTGGACAGATCACTAACTATGGCTACACCTTC. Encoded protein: CASRLTGQITNYGYTF.

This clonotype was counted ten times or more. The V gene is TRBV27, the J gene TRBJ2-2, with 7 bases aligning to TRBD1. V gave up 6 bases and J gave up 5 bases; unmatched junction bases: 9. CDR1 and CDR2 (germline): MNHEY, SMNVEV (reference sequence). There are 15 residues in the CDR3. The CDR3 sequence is CASRVGTATTGELFF. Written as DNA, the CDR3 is TGTGCCAGCAGGGTTGGGACAGCTACAACCGGGGAGCTGTTTTTT.

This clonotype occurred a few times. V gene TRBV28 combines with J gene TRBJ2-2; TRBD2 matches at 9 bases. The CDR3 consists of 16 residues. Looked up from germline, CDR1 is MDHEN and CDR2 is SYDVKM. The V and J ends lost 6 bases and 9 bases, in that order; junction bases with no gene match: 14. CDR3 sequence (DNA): TGTGCCAGCAGCAACCGGCGGGGGGGCAGGACCAGGGAGCTGTTTTTT. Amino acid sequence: CASSNRRGGRTRELFF. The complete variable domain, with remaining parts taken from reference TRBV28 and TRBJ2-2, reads DVKVTQSSRYLVKRTGEKVFLECVQDMDHENMFWYRQDPGLGLRLIYFSYDVKMKEKGDIPEGYSVSREKKERFSLILESASTNQTSMYLCASSNRRGGRTRELFFGEGSRLTVL.

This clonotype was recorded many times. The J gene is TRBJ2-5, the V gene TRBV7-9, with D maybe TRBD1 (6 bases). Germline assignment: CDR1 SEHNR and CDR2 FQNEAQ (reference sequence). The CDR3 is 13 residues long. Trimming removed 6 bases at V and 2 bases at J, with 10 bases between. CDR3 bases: TGTGCCAGCAGGCAGACAGGTCAAGAGACCCAGTACTTC. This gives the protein CASRQTGQETQYF.

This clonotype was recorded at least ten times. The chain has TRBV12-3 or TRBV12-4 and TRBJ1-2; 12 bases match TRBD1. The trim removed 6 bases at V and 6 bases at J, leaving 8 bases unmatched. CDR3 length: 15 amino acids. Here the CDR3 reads CASSLRDRGPNGYTF. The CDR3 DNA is TGTGCCAGCAGCCTTAGGGACAGGGGGCCGAATGGCTACACCTTC.

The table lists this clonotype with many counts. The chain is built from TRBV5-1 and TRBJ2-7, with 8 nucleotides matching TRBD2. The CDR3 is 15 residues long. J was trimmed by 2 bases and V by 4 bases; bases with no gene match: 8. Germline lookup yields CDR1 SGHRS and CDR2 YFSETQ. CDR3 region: CASSVSGGHTYEQYF. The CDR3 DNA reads TGCGCCAGCAGCGTAAGCGGGGGACACACCTACGAGCAGTACTTC.

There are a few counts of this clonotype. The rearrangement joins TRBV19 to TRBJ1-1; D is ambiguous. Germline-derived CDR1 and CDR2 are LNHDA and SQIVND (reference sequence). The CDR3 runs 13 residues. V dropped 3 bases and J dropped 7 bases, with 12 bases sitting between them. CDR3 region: CASSIGPGFEAFF. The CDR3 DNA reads TGTGCCAGTAGTATCGGTCCTGGGTTTGAAGCTTTCTTT. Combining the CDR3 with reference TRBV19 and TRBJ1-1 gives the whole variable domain DGGITQSPKYLFRKEGQNVTLSCEQNLNHDAMYWYRQDPGQGLRLIYYSQIVNDFQKGDIAEGYSVSREKKESFPLTVTSAQKNPTAFYLCASSIGPGFEAFFGQGTRLTVV.

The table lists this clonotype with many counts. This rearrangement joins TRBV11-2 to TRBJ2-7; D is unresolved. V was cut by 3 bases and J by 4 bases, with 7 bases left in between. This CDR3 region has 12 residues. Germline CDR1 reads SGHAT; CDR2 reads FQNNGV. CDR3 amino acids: CASSFGIYEQYF. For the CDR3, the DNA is TGTGCCAGCAGCTTCGGCATTTACGAGCAGTACTTC. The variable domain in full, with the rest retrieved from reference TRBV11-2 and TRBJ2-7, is EAGVAQSPRYKIIEKRQSVAFWCNPISGHATLYWYQQILGQGPKLLIQFQNNGVVDDSQLPKDRFSAERLKGVDSTLKIQPAKLEDSAVYLCASSFGIYEQYFGPGTRLTVT.

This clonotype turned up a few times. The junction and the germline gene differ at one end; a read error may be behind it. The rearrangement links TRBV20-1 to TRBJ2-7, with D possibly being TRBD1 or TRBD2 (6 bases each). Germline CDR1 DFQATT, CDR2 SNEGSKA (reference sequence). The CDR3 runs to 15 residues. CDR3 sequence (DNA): TGCAGTGCAAGAGGTCGGGGGCCGATCGCCTACGAGCAGTACTTC. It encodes CSARGRGPIAYEQYF.

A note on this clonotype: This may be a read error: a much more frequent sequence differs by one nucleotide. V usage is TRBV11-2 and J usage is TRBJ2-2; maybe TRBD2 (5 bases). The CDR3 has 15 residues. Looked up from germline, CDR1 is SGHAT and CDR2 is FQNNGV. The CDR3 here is CASSLVSENTGELLF. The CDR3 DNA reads TGTGCCAGCAGCTTAGTTTCGGAGAACACCGGGGAGCTGTTGTTT.

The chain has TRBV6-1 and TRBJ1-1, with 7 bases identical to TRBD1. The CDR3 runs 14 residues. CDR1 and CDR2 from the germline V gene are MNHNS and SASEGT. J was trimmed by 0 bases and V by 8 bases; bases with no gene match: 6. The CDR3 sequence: CASGRDRLNTEAFF. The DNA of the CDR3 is TGTGCCAGCGGCCGGGACAGACTGAACACTGAAGCTTTCTTT.

CDR3 protein: CASSPRTGTVSYEQYF. CDR3 nucleotides: TGCGCCAGCAGCCCTAGGACAGGAACCGTCTCCTACGAGCAGTACTTC. The chain employs TRBV5-1 and TRBJ2-7; 7 bases map to TRBD1. The germline gives CDR1 SGHRS, CDR2 YFSETQ. J lost 0 bases, V lost 4 bases, and 10 bases had no gene match. The CDR3 is 16 amino acids. Full variable domain (outside the CDR3, taken from reference TRBV5-1 and TRBJ2-7): KAGVTQTPRYLIKTRGQQVTLSCSPISGHRSVSWYQQTPGQGLQFLFEYFSETQRNKGNFPGRFSGRQFSNSRSEMNVSTLELGDSALYLCASSPRTGTVSYEQYFGPGTRLTVT.

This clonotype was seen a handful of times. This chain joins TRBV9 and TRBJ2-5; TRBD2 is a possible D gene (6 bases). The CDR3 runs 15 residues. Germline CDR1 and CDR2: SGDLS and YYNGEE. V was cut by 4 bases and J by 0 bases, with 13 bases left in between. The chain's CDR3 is CASSSAGLYQETQYF. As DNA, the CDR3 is TGTGCCAGCAGCTCGGCGGGGCTGTACCAAGAGACCCAGTACTTC. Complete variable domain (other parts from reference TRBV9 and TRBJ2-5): DSGVTQTPKHLITATGQRVTLRCSPRSGDLSVYWYQQSLDQGLQFLIQYYNGEERAKGNILERFSAQQFPDLHSELNLSSLELGDSALYFCASSSAGLYQETQYFGPGTRLLVL.

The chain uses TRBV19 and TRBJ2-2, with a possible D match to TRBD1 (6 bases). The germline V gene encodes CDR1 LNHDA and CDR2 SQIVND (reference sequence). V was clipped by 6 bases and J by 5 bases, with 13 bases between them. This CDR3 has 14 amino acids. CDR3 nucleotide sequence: TGTGCCAGTAGCCGTACAGGGCGTACCGGGGAGCTGTTTTTT. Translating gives CASSRTGRTGELFF.

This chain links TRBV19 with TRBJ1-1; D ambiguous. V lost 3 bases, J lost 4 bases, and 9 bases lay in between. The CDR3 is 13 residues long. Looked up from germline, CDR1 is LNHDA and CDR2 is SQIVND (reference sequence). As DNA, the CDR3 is TGTGCCAGTAGTATGGGTGTCCGCACTGAAGCTTTCTTT. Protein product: CASSMGVRTEAFF.

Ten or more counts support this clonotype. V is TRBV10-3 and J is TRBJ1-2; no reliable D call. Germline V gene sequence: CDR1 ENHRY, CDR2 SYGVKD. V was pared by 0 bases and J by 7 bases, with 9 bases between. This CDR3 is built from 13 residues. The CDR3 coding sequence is TGTGCCATCAGTGAGTCGAGGTGGGGTGGCTACACCTTC. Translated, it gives CAISESRWGGYTF.

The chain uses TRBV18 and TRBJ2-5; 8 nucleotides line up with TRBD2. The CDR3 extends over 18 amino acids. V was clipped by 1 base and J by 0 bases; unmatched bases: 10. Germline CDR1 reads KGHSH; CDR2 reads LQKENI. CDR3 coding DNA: TGTGCCAGCTCACCACAGATCTTTGGGACTAGTCACCAAGAGACCCAGTACTTC. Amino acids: CASSPQIFGTSHQETQYF.

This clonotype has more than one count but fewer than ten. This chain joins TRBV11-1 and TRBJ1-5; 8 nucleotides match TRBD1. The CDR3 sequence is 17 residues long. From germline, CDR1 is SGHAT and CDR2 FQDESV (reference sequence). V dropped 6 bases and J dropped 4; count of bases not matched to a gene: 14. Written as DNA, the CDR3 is TGTGCCAGCAGTTCCATTGGACAGGGAAGGGAGAATCAGCCCCAGCATTTT. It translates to CASSSIGQGRENQPQHF.

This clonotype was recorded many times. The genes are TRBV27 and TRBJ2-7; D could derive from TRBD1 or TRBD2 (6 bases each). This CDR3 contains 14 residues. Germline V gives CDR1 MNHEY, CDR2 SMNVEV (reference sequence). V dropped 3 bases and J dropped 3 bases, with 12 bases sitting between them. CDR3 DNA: TGTGCCAGCAGTTTCCGGGGGCGGTACTACGAGCAGTACTTC. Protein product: CASSFRGRYYEQYF.

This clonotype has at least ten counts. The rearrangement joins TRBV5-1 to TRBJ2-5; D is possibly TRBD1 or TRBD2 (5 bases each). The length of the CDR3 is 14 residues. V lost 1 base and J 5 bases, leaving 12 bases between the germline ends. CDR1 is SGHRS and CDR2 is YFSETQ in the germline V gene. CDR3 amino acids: CASSLRQGVETQYF. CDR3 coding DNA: TGCGCCAGCAGCTTGAGGCAGGGAGTGGAGACCCAGTACTTC.

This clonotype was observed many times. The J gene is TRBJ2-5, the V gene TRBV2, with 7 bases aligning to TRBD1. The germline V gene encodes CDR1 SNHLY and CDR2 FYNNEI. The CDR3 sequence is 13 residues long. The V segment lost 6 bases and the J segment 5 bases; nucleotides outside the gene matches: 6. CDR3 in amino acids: CASRTTGSETQYF. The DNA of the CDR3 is TGTGCCAGCAGGACGACAGGGAGCGAGACCCAGTACTTC.

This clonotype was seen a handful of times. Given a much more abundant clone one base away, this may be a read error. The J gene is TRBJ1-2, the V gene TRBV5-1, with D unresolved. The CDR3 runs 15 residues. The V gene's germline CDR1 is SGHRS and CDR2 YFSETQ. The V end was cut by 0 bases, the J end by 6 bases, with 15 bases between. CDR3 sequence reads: CASSLELQFLDGYTF. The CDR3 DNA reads TGCGCCAGCAGCTTGGAGCTACAGTTCTTAGATGGCTACACCTTC.

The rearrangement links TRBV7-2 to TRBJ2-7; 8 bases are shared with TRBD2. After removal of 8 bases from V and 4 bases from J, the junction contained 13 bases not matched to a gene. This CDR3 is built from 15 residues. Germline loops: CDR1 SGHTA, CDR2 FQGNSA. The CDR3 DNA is TGTGCCAGCTCCTTTCAGGCGGGAGGACCTTACGAGCAGTACTTC. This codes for CASSFQAGGPYEQYF.

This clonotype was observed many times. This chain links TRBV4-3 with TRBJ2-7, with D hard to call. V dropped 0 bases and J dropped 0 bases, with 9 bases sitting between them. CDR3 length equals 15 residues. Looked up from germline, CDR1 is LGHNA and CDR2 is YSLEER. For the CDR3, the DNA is TGCGCCAGCAGCCAAGATGGCGGCAGCTCCTACGAGCAGTACTTC. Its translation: CASSQDGGSSYEQYF.